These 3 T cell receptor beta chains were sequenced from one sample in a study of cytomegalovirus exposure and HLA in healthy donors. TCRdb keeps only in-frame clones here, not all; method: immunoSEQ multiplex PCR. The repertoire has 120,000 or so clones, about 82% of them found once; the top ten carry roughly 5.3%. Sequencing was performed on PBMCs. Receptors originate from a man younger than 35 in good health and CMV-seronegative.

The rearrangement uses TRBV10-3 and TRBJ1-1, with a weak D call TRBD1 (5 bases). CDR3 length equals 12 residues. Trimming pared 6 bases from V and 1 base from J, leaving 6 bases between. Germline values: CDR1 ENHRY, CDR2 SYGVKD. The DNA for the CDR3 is TGTGCCATCAGCCAGGGGAACACTGAAGCTTTCTTT. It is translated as CAISQGNTEAFF.

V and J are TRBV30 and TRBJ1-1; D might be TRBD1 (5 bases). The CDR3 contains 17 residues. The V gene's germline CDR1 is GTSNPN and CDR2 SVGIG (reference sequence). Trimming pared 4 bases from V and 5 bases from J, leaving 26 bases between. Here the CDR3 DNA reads TGTGCCTGGACGTGGGCCGTTCAGCTCGCCGGGGGAACTGAAGCTTTCTTT. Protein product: CAWTWAVQLAGGTEAFF. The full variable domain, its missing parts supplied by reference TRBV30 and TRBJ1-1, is SQTIHQWPATLVQPVGSPLSLECTVEGTSNPNLYWYRQAAGRGLQLLFYSVGIGQISSEVPQNLSASRPQDRQFILSSKKLLLSDSGFYLCAWTWAVQLAGGTEAFFGQGTRLTVV.

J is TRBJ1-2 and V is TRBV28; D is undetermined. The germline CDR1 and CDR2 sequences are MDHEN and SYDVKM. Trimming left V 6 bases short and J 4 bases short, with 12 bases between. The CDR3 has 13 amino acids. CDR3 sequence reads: CASRYEGAYGYTF. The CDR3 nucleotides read TGTGCCAGCAGATACGAGGGTGCCTATGGCTACACCTTC.